Shown below are 27 T cell receptor beta chains from a single sample sequenced in a study of blood T cell repertoires in COVID-19. The assay was immunoSEQ multiplex PCR, and TCRdb's table has in-frame clones only and misses some. The sample yields over 30,000 clones, approximately 91% seen once. Sequenced sample: peripheral blood. The origin of the receptors is a human donor with active COVID-19. The donor label of this sample is uncertain.

This clone was detected only once. The chain couples TRBV4-1 to TRBJ1-2; TRBD1 might be the D (5 bases). This CDR3 contains 14 residues. Germline values: CDR1 MGHRA, CDR2 YSYEKL. V was trimmed by 0 bases and J by 5 bases, leaving 10 bases between them. CDR3 in amino acids: CASSQEGQSYGYTF. Written as DNA, the CDR3 is TGCGCCAGCAGCCAAGAGGGGCAGAGTTATGGCTACACCTTC.

The chain uses TRBV7-3 and TRBJ1-2; possible D gene TRBD1, 5 bases. Germline-derived CDR1 and CDR2 are SGHTA and FQGTGA. V was pared by 4 bases and J by 4 bases, with 19 bases between. This CDR3 is built from 16 residues. The CDR3 region has the DNA TGTGCCAGCAGCTACGCCCAGGGCTGGGGCCCCTATGGCTACACCTTC. It specifies CASSYAQGWGPYGYTF. Complete variable domain (other parts from reference TRBV7-3 and TRBJ1-2): GAGVSQTPSNKVTEKGKYVELRCDPISGHTALYWYRQSLGQGPEFLIYFQGTGAADDSGLPNDRFFAVRPEGSVSTLKIQRTERGDSAVYLCASSYAQGWGPYGYTFGSGTRLTVV.

In its sample, this clone was seen once. Here the CDR3 DNA reads TGTGCCAGCAGCGGACAGGAAGGATGGAATACGCAGTATTTT. It specifies CASSGQEGWNTQYF. The chain is built from TRBV7-2 and TRBJ2-3, with TRBD1 matching 7 bases. CDR1 is SGHTA, CDR2 FQGNSA, per germline. Losses at the gene ends were 5 bases for V and 7 bases for J; bases not matched to a gene: 9. The CDR3 totals 14 residues.

The chain joins TRBV19 to TRBJ2-3; 13 bases are a match to TRBD2. Germline V gene sequence: CDR1 LNHDA, CDR2 SQIVND (reference sequence). With V trimmed by 4 bases and J by 2 bases, 9 bases remained unmatched. There are 18 residues in the CDR3. CDR3 loop: CASSTPRTSGGPTDTQYF. CDR3 DNA: TGTGCCAGTAGTACGCCCCGGACTAGCGGGGGCCCCACAGATACGCAGTATTTT. Full variable domain (rest looked up from reference TRBV19 and TRBJ2-3): DGGITQSPKYLFRKEGQNVTLSCEQNLNHDAMYWYRQDPGQGLRLIYYSQIVNDFQKGDIAEGYSVSREKKESFPLTVTSAQKNPTAFYLCASSTPRTSGGPTDTQYFGPGTRLTVL.

J is TRBJ1-2 and V is TRBV19; the D is unclear. V was shortened by 6 bases and J by 4 bases, with 12 bases between the two germline ends. The germline CDR1 and CDR2 sequences are LNHDA and SQIVND (reference sequence). This CDR3 comprises 13 residues. The chain's CDR3 is CASSGVGLYGYTF. Written as DNA, the CDR3 is TGTGCCAGTAGCGGGGTAGGGCTCTATGGCTACACCTTC.

The chain recombines TRBV18 with TRBJ2-6; TRBD1 aligns across 7 bases. CDR3 length: 14 amino acids. With 5 bases clipped from V and 9 bases from J, the junction kept 7 bases outside the gene matches. Germline V lookup: CDR1 KGHSH, CDR2 LQKENI. The CDR3 is CASSFGQVLNVLTF. The CDR3 coding sequence is TGTGCCAGCTCATTCGGACAGGTACTCAACGTCCTGACTTTC.

CDR3 loop: CASSLGSGNQPQHF. CDR3 coding DNA: TGCGCCAGCAGCTTGGGTTCAGGGAATCAGCCCCAGCATTTT. This chain joins TRBV5-1 and TRBJ1-5, with D tentatively TRBD1 (5 bases). Trimming removed 0 bases at V and 4 bases at J, with 8 bases between. Looked up from germline, CDR1 is SGHRS and CDR2 is YFSETQ. The CDR3 has 14 amino acids.

The CDR3 spells CASSDGQVNTGELFF. Here the CDR3 DNA reads TGTGCCAGCTCTGATGGACAGGTTAACACCGGGGAGCTGTTTTTT. This sequence joins TRBV18 and TRBJ2-2; 7 bases fit TRBD1. Trimming removed 6 bases from V and 2 bases from J; junction bases left unmatched: 6. There are 15 residues in the CDR3. Germline V gives CDR1 KGHSH, CDR2 LQKENI.

The chain uses TRBV10-3 and TRBJ1-2, with a weak D call TRBD1 (6 bases). Germline V gives CDR1 ENHRY, CDR2 SYGVKD. The CDR3 runs to 16 residues. Trimming took 0 bases from V and 8 from J, leaving 19 bases between them. The CDR3 DNA is TGTGCCATCAGTGAGTCGACGGGGGGCGCGGTGGAAGGCTACACCTTC. Encoded protein: CAISESTGGAVEGYTF.

The gene calls are TRBV19 and TRBJ2-3, with D perhaps matching TRBD1 (5 bases). The CDR3 contains 13 residues. Looked up from germline, CDR1 is LNHDA and CDR2 is SQIVND (reference sequence). V was cut by 5 bases and J by 7 bases, with 13 bases left in between. The CDR3 region is CASSPQDTNTQYF. CDR3 sequence (DNA): TGTGCCAGTAGTCCCCAGGACACTAATACGCAGTATTTT.

The rearrangement joins TRBV5-6 to TRBJ2-7; 8 bases are a match to TRBD2. The CDR3 has 13 residues. V shed 4 bases and J 6 bases; nucleotides not matched to a gene: 6. Per germline, CDR1 SGHDT and CDR2 YYEEEE. The CDR3 DNA reads TGTGCCAGCAGCCTGACTAGCGCGGCCGAGCAGTACTTC. This translates into CASSLTSAAEQYF. The full variable domain, with the rest looked up from reference TRBV5-6 and TRBJ2-7, is DAGVTQSPTHLIKTRGQQVTLRCSPKSGHDTVSWYQQALGQGPQFIFQYYEEEERQRGNFPDRFSGHQFPNYSSELNVNALLLGDSALYLCASSLTSAAEQYFGPGTRLTVT.

This chain joins TRBV6-5 and TRBJ1-2; TRBD1 matches 8 bases. Per germline, CDR1 MNHEY and CDR2 SVGAGI. Trimming cost V 6 bases and J 4 bases; bases outside gene matches: 7. The CDR3 contains 14 residues. In DNA, the CDR3 is TGTGCCAGCAGGGATACAGGGGGAGGCTATGGCTACACCTTC. Translation: CASRDTGGGYGYTF.

This clone was seen just once. V and J are TRBV2 and TRBJ1-6; D call uncertain. The CDR3 consists of 13 residues. The V end lost 6 bases, the J end lost 0 bases, and 3 bases lay between the germline ends. The V gene's germline CDR1 is SNHLY and CDR2 FYNNEI. The CDR3 bases are TGTGCCAGCAGCCTCTCCTATAATTCACCCCTCCACTTT. As protein: CASSLSYNSPLHF.

The V gene is TRBV7-9, the J gene TRBJ2-3; 8 nucleotides agree with TRBD1. After removal of 6 bases from V and 2 bases from J, the junction contained 7 bases not matched to a gene. The CDR3 length is 15 residues. CDR1 is SEHNR and CDR2 is FQNEAQ in the germline V gene (reference sequence). The CDR3: CASRHWTGPTDTQYF. The CDR3 region has the DNA TGTGCCAGCAGGCATTGGACAGGGCCCACAGATACGCAGTATTTT.

V is TRBV3-1 (or the pseudogene TRBV3-2) and J is TRBJ2-2, with 7 bases that match TRBD2. The CDR3 runs to 14 residues. Trimming at V came to 3 bases and at J to 2 bases, leaving 0 bases not matched to a gene. From germline, CDR1 is LGHDT and CDR2 YNNKEL (reference sequence). The CDR3 protein is CASSQGLNTGELFF. The CDR3 DNA sequence: TGTGCCAGCAGCCAGGGACTAAACACCGGGGAGCTGTTTTTT.

This clone was seen a handful of times. This chain uses TRBV6-2 or TRBV6-3 with TRBJ1-5; 9 bases map to TRBD1. The V gene end was trimmed by 6 bases and the J gene end by 5 bases; junction bases not matched to a gene: 8. The CDR3 has 15 residues. The germline gives CDR1 MNHEY, CDR2 SVGEGT. The CDR3 DNA reads as TGTGCCAGCAGCCGACAGGGGGAGGTTTATCAGCCCCAGCATTTT. As protein: CASSRQGEVYQPQHF.

The chain joins TRBV1 to TRBJ2-5; TRBD2, as called in the table, went unchecked against the DNA. TRBV1 is classified as a pseudogene. This CDR3 is built from 15 residues. CDR3 sequence (DNA): TGCACCAGCAGCCACCGTAGCCGGGGTGACGAGACCCAGTACTTC. Its protein is CTSSHRSRGDETQYF.

V and J are TRBV12-5 and TRBJ1-1; no clear D gene. The V end lost 8 bases, the J end lost 1 base, and 14 bases lay between the germline ends. The V gene's germline CDR1 is LGHNT and CDR2 FRNRAP. This CDR3 has 14 residues. The CDR3 sequence is CASRYLSSNTEAFF. The CDR3 DNA reads as TGTGCTAGTCGTTATCTTTCCTCGAACACTGAAGCTTTCTTT.

This rearrangement joins TRBV27 to TRBJ2-2, with 8 bases identical to TRBD2. The CDR3 extends over 16 amino acids. After removal of 5 bases from V and 1 base from J, the junction contained 6 bases not matched to a gene. CDR1 is MNHEY and CDR2 is SMNVEV in the germline V gene (reference sequence). The CDR3: CASSTVAGRNTGELFF. The CDR3 DNA sequence: TGTGCCAGCAGTACCGTAGCGGGGAGGAACACCGGGGAGCTGTTTTTT.

J is TRBJ2-5 and V is TRBV4-1; weak D call: TRBD1 (6 bases). With 2 bases removed from V and 1 base from J, the gap between germline ends came to 8 bases. Germline V lookup: CDR1 MGHRA, CDR2 YSYEKL. The CDR3 runs to 14 residues. In DNA form, the CDR3 reads TGCGCCAGCAGCCAACTGACAGGCCAAGAGACCCAGTACTTC. Its protein product is CASSQLTGQETQYF.

The chain employs TRBV9 and TRBJ2-3; 13 bases line up with TRBD2. This CDR3 has 15 residues. Germline V gives CDR1 SGDLS, CDR2 YYNGEE. V gave up 0 bases and J gave up 9 bases; unmatched junction bases: 4. The chain's CDR3 is CASSVGTSGGPTQYF. The CDR3, as DNA: TGTGCCAGCAGCGTAGGGACTAGCGGGGGCCCGACGCAGTATTTT.

The chain couples TRBV12-3 or TRBV12-4 to TRBJ1-3; D gene unclear. The CDR3 length is 12 residues. The V end was cut by 8 bases, the J end by 3 bases, with 8 bases between. The CDR3 DNA reads TGTGCCAGCCGTCCCAGTGGAAACACCATATATTTT. Translating gives CASRPSGNTIYF.

V usage is TRBV9 and J usage is TRBJ2-3; TRBD2 is a possible D gene (6 bases). The germline V gene encodes CDR1 SGDLS and CDR2 YYNGEE. The CDR3 covers 16 residues. V was shortened by 0 bases and J by 0 bases, with 11 bases between the two germline ends. In DNA form, the CDR3 reads TGTGCCAGCAGCGTAGGTAATAGCGGTAGCACAGATACGCAGTATTTT. As protein: CASSVGNSGSTDTQYF. The whole variable domain, filled in from reference TRBV9 and TRBJ2-3, reads DSGVTQTPKHLITATGQRVTLRCSPRSGDLSVYWYQQSLDQGLQFLIQYYNGEERAKGNILERFSAQQFPDLHSELNLSSLELGDSALYFCASSVGNSGSTDTQYFGPGTRLTVL.

The rearrangement uses TRBV6-5 and TRBJ2-1; a weak D match, TRBD2 (5 bases). CDR3 length equals 14 residues. Germline V gives CDR1 MNHEY, CDR2 SVGAGI. Deletions cut 2 bases from V and 8 bases from J, with 13 bases between. For the CDR3, the DNA is TGTGCCAGCAGTTACGGACTCCTCTTCTATGAGCAGTTCTTC. Encoded protein: CASSYGLLFYEQFF.

This clone was counted between two and nine times. The chain has TRBV4-2 and TRBJ2-7, with a weak D call TRBD2 (5 bases). Trimming pared 4 bases from V and 5 bases from J, leaving 12 bases between. The CDR3 loop spans 13 amino acids. Germline CDR1 LGHNA, CDR2 YNFKEQ. CDR3 residues: CASSPRGRDEQYF. The CDR3 bases are TGTGCCAGCAGCCCCCGGGGTCGCGACGAGCAGTACTTC.

The chain has TRBV6-2 or TRBV6-3 and TRBJ2-3, with D perhaps TRBD2 (6 bases). The CDR3 is 16 residues long. Germline V lookup: CDR1 MNHEY, CDR2 SVGEGT. V was clipped by 4 bases and J by 0 bases, with 14 bases between them. The CDR3 DNA reads as TGTGCCAGCAGTTTTTTTGCGGGGCGAAGCACAGATACGCAGTATTTT. Translated, it gives CASSFFAGRSTDTQYF.

J is TRBJ2-1 and V is TRBV6-6; weak D call: TRBD2 (7 bases). Trimming removed 6 bases from V and 0 bases from J, with 12 bases in between. The CDR3 is 15 amino acids. Per germline, CDR1 MNHNY and CDR2 SVGAGI (reference sequence). The CDR3 region has the DNA TGTGCCAGCAGCCAAGGGGGGGGCTCCTACAATGAGCAGTTCTTC. It codes for CASSQGGGSYNEQFF.